A single sample is the source of the 12 T cell receptor beta chains below, sequenced in a study of OX40 agonist ivuxolimab in advanced cancers. Sequenced by immunoSEQ multiplex PCR; TCRdb stores in-frame clones only, minus some. This table holds 55,000 to 70,000 clones, 86% found once. This specimen consisted of CD4+ or CD8+ T cells sorted from blood, obtained in a trial of the OX40 agonist ivuxolimab. Receptors were obtained from an adult with an advanced solid tumor such as melanoma, head and neck, liver or kidney cancer.

The chain uses TRBV5-1 and TRBJ2-7, with 11 bases lining up with TRBD2. Germline V gives CDR1 SGHRS, CDR2 YFSETQ. This CDR3 has 17 amino acids. V was pared by 4 bases and J by 3 bases, with 12 bases of the junction left unmatched. The CDR3 loop reads CASSPRSTSGGRYEQYF. The CDR3 DNA sequence: TGCGCCAGCAGCCCGAGAAGTACTAGCGGGGGACGCTACGAGCAGTACTTC.

The gene calls are TRBV5-1 and TRBJ1-6; D is unclear. CDR1 SGHRS and CDR2 YFSETQ come from the germline V gene. The V gene lost 1 base and the J gene lost 7 bases, with 12 bases spanning the gap. The CDR3 covers 15 residues. CDR3 residues: CASSLSTSTNSPLHF. CDR3 sequence (DNA): TGCGCCAGCAGCTTGTCGACCAGCACAAATTCACCCCTCCACTTT. The complete variable domain, with remaining parts taken from reference TRBV5-1 and TRBJ1-6, reads KAGVTQTPRYLIKTRGQQVTLSCSPISGHRSVSWYQQTPGQGLQFLFEYFSETQRNKGNFPGRFSGRQFSNSRSEMNVSTLELGDSALYLCASSLSTSTNSPLHFGNGTRLTVT.

The CDR3 nucleotides read TGTGCCAGTGGGAGCTACACCTACGAGCAGTACTTC. Its protein is CASGSYTYEQYF. The chain combines TRBV2 with TRBJ2-7; weak D call: TRBD2 (5 bases). This CDR3 spans 12 amino acids. Looked up from germline, CDR1 is SNHLY and CDR2 is FYNNEI. Trimming shortened V by 9 bases and J by 2 bases, and 11 bases separated the two germline ends.

A few counts support this clone. The same CDR3 also results from other DNA sequences found in this sample. The J gene is TRBJ2-3, the V gene TRBV7-2, with a weak D call TRBD2 (6 bases). The CDR3 loop spans 15 amino acids. V was cut by 1 base and J by 1 base, with 9 bases left in between. In germline, CDR1 is SGHTA, CDR2 FQGNSA. This CDR3 is CASSLGGGGTDTQYF. CDR3 DNA: TGTGCCAGCAGCTTAGGAGGCGGGGGCACAGATACGCAGTATTTT.

V gene TRBV30 combines with J gene TRBJ1-6; D remains ambiguous. The CDR3 spans 14 residues. Germline V gives CDR1 GTSNPN, CDR2 SVGIG (reference sequence). V lost 2 bases, J lost 4 bases, and 9 bases lay in between. CDR3 region: CAWSRREYNSPLHF. Here the CDR3 DNA reads TGTGCCTGGAGTCGACGGGAATATAATTCACCCCTCCACTTT.

The chain uses TRBV7-3 and TRBJ1-2, with 8 bases that match TRBD1. CDR3 length equals 13 residues. Trimming took 5 bases from V and 5 from J; bases not matched to a gene: 4. Germline CDR1 is SGHTA and CDR2 is FQGTGA. CDR3: CASSPGQDYGYTF. CDR3 bases: TGTGCCAGCAGCCCGGGACAGGATTATGGCTACACCTTC.

V and J are TRBV5-1 and TRBJ2-1, with 11 bases lining up with TRBD2. Trimming took 4 bases from V and 5 from J; bases not matched to a gene: 8. The CDR3 runs to 16 residues. Looked up from germline, CDR1 is SGHRS and CDR2 is YFSETQ. The CDR3 spells CASSPDLAGGNNEQFF. The CDR3 bases are TGCGCCAGCAGCCCAGATCTAGCGGGGGGTAACAATGAGCAGTTCTTC.

V usage is TRBV18 and J usage is TRBJ1-5; D gene ambiguous. With 6 bases removed from V and 5 bases from J, the gap between germline ends came to 11 bases. This CDR3 is 13 amino acids long. Germline values: CDR1 KGHSH, CDR2 LQKENI. DNA of the CDR3: TGTGCCAGCTCCCCCGACACGTATCAGCCCCAGCATTTT. It codes for CASSPDTYQPQHF.

The CDR3 nucleotides read TGTGCCAGTAAACCAGGGGCCTACGAGCAGTACTTC. Its translation: CASKPGAYEQYF. The J gene is TRBJ2-7, the V gene TRBV19; a possible D gene is TRBD1 (6 bases). The germline gives CDR1 LNHDA, CDR2 SQIVND (reference sequence). Trimming took 7 bases from V and 2 from J, leaving 9 bases between them. The CDR3 has 12 amino acids. The whole variable domain, remainder taken from reference TRBV19 and TRBJ2-7, is DGGITQSPKYLFRKEGQNVTLSCEQNLNHDAMYWYRQDPGQGLRLIYYSQIVNDFQKGDIAEGYSVSREKKESFPLTVTSAQKNPTAFYLCASKPGAYEQYFGPGTRLTVT.

The chain links TRBV18 to TRBJ2-7; no clear D gene. CDR3 length: 13 residues. CDR1 KGHSH and CDR2 LQKENI come from the germline V gene. Between the trimmed V and J ends, which lost 3 bases and 3 bases, there was a span of 9 bases. The CDR3 DNA reads as TGTGCCAGCTCACCCGGCAGGCACTACGAGCAGTACTTC. It codes for CASSPGRHYEQYF.

V and J are TRBV6-1 and TRBJ2-3; D gene uncertain. Germline loops: CDR1 MNHNS, CDR2 SASEGT. CDR3 size: 16 residues. V gave up 2 bases and J gave up 0 bases, with 12 bases separating them. The CDR3 sequence: CASSERPGDSTDTQYF. CDR3 DNA: TGTGCCAGCAGTGAACGGCCCGGAGATAGCACAGATACGCAGTATTTT.

The chain is built from TRBV28 and TRBJ1-2; TRBD1 might be the D (5 bases). The CDR3 length is 15 residues. CDR1 MDHEN and CDR2 SYDVKM come from the germline V gene. V dropped 6 bases and J dropped 4 bases, with 18 bases sitting between them. The CDR3 DNA reads TGTGCCAGCAGCCCCCGAGTAGGCAGGGTCTATGGCTACACCTTC. Translation gives CASSPRVGRVYGYTF.